This T cell receptor (beta chain) originates from a study of cytomegalovirus exposure and HLA in healthy donors. Whole-study results and caveats: Donor immune exposure was known only as CMV serostatus.

Germline V CDR1 and CDR2: SGHTA, FQGNSA. V gave up 6 bases and J gave up 0 bases; unmatched junction bases: 7. This CDR3 is built from 15 residues. The PCR used 60 Vbeta and 13 Jbeta primers. Sequencing used immunoSEQ multiplex PCR; TCRdb keeps in-frame clones, though not all of them. The sample lists 150,000 to 200,000 clones, 80% to 85% seen once, with 2.1% in the top ten. This clone was detected once. The antigen remains undetermined. This clonotype was obtained from a young woman in good health and CMV-seropositive. The chain couples TRBV7-2 to TRBJ1-1, with 7 bases aligning to TRBD1. The sequencing sample was made of PBMCs. The CDR3 DNA reads as TGTGCCAGCAGACGACCGGGACAGATGAACACTGAAGCTTTCTTT. As protein: CASRRPGQMNTEAFF.